Listed below are T cell receptor beta chains from one sample, sequenced in a study of regulatory T cells in long-lasting Graves disease. TCRdb ran MiXCR on the multiplex PCR reads and lists one entry per CDR3 protein. This sample has under 500,000 distinct CDR3 sequences, with less than 25% found just once. Sample: peripheral blood mononuclear cells (PBMCs), taken when the disease was refractory, from a patient treated with antithyroid drugs. The source is a female donor with Graves disease. CDR3s include the opening cysteine and the closing phenylalanine or tryptophan. A D gene is named only where the DNA matches it firmly. The size field is filled for only some rows; it gives once, few, many or a size class.

v_gene	len	d_gene	abundance	j_gene	CDR3aa	CDR3nt
TRBV11-2	17	TRBD1	few	TRBJ1-3	CASSLRGPEWAGNTIYF	TGTGCCAGCAGCTTAAGGGGGCCCGAATGGGCTGGAAACACCATATATTTT
TRBV3-1	16	TRBD2	many	TRBJ2-7	CASSQDWREDGYEQYF	TGTGCCAGCAGCCAAGATTGGCGGGAGGATGGCTACGAGCAGTACTTC
TRBV12-3/TRBV12-4	15	.	.	TRBJ1-4	CASSFISGSGEKLFF	TGTGCCAGCAGTTTTATCTCGGGGAGTGGCGAAAAACTGTTTTTT
TRBV5-1	16	.	.	TRBJ2-2	CASSLASNPNTGELFF	TGCGCCAGCAGCTTGGCCTCTAACCCGAACACCGGGGAGCTGTTTTTT
TRBV28	12	.	many	TRBJ1-2	CASDGAGQGYTF	TGTGCCAGCGACGGGGCAGGGCAGGGCTACACCTTC
TRBV28	13	.	few	TRBJ1-2	CASSLSQHYGYTF	TGTGCCAGCAGTTTGTCACAGCACTATGGCTACACCTTC
TRBV6-1	15	TRBD1	many	TRBJ2-7	CASNSHTGGNYEQYF	TGTGCCAGCAACTCACACACAGGGGGGAACTACGAGCAGTACTTC
TRBV2	14	.	many	TRBJ1-2	CASSRRDSAQGYTF	TGTGCCAGCAGCCGCCGGGACTCCGCCCAAGGCTACACCTTC
TRBV6-1	14	.	many	TRBJ1-6	CASSAGQLSSPLHF	TGTGCCAGCAGTGCAGGACAGCTCAGTTCACCCCTCCACTTT
TRBV3-1	16	TRBD2	.	TRBJ2-5	CASSRTSGSNLETQYF	TGTGCCAGCAGTCGGACTAGCGGGAGTAACTTAGAGACCCAGTACTTC
TRBV6-2/TRBV6-3	16	TRBD2	few	TRBJ2-5	CASSYSPSGSLETQYF	TGTGCCAGCAGTTACTCTCCTAGCGGGAGTTTGGAGACCCAGTACTTC
TRBV5-1	14	.	many	TRBJ1-1	CASSSGLLNTEAFF	TGCGCCAGCAGCTCCGGACTCTTGAACACTGAAGCTTTCTTT
TRBV12-3/TRBV12-4	13	TRBD2	many	TRBJ2-5	CASTHSGRLTQYF	TGTGCCAGCACCCACAGCGGGAGGCTCACCCAGTACTTC
TRBV7-2	14	.	.	TRBJ1-2	CASSRPGVGYGYTF	TGTGCCAGCAGCAGACCTGGGGTCGGCTATGGCTACACCTTC
TRBV28	18	.	many	TRBJ2-6	CASRPAGTPSRGANVLTF	TGTGCCAGCAGGCCCGCCGGGACTCCCAGTCGTGGGGCCAACGTCCTGACTTTC
TRBV28	12	.	few	TRBJ2-2	CASRALTGELFF	TGTGCCAGCAGGGCCTTAACCGGGGAGCTGTTTTTT
TRBV12-3/TRBV12-4	15	TRBD1	.	TRBJ1-2	CASRKGTGPMVGYTF	TGTGCCAGCAGGAAAGGGACAGGCCCCATGGTTGGCTACACCTTC
TRBV7-6	17	TRBD1	.	TRBJ1-4	CASSLGLPGQGFEKLFF	TGTGCCAGCAGCTTAGGCCTCCCGGGACAGGGCTTTGAAAAACTGTTTTTT
TRBV10-3	15	.	.	TRBJ1-2	CAISEEQAGNYGYTF	TGTGCCATCAGTGAGGAGCAAGCTGGTAACTATGGCTACACCTTC
TRBV11-1	17	.	.	TRBJ2-1	CASSSTPSRTPYNEQFF	TGTGCCAGCAGCTCCACCCCGTCCCGTACCCCCTACAATGAGCAGTTCTTC
TRBV28	13	.	many	TRBJ2-5	CASTNGVQETQYF	TGTGCCAGCACCAATGGGGTCCAAGAGACCCAGTACTTC
TRBV7-9	12	.	.	TRBJ1-1	CASSAGPTEAFF	TGTGCCAGCAGCGCGGGACCCACTGAAGCTTTCTTT
TRBV28	13	.	many	TRBJ2-7	CASSFGRFNEQYF	TGTGCCAGCAGTTTCGGCAGGTTCAACGAGCAGTACTTC
TRBV9	15	.	many	TRBJ1-2	CASSPEEGPLRGYTF	TGTGCCAGCAGCCCCGAGGAGGGTCCCCTGAGGGGCTACACCTTC
TRBV29-1	14	TRBD2	many	TRBJ2-2	CSVPGTKNTGELFF	TGCAGCGTTCCCGGGACTAAGAACACCGGGGAGCTGTTTTTT
TRBV12-3/TRBV12-4	12	.	many	TRBJ1-5	CASSPGVGPQHF	TGTGCCAGCAGCCCCGGGGTGGGGCCCCAGCATTTT
TRBV12-3/TRBV12-4	12	.	many	TRBJ1-1	CASSFAFERAFF	TGTGCCAGCAGTTTTGCATTCGAACGGGCTTTCTTT
TRBV7-2	14	.	many	TRBJ2-5	CASSPESLGETQYF	TGTGCCAGCAGTCCCGAGAGCCTTGGGGAGACCCAGTACTTC
TRBV7-2	15	.	many	TRBJ2-7	CASSLSELSSYEQYF	TGTGCCAGCAGCTTAAGTGAGCTATCCTCCTACGAGCAGTACTTC
TRBV29-1	15	TRBD1	.	TRBJ1-2	CSVEAVPGQGSGHTF	TGCAGCGTTGAAGCCGTACCGGGACAGGGATCTGGCCACACCTTC
TRBV20-1	13	TRBD2	many	TRBJ2-4	CSARTSLINIQYF	TGCAGTGCCAGGACTAGCCTCATAAACATTCAGTACTTC
TRBV19	14	.	.	TRBJ1-1	CASRAGAPNTEAFF	TGTGCCAGTAGGGCCGGGGCGCCGAACACTGAAGCTTTCTTT
TRBV2	14	TRBD2	many	TRBJ2-7	CASFPTSGTHEQYF	TGTGCCAGCTTTCCGACTAGCGGGACCCACGAGCAGTACTTC
TRBV7-2	14	.	.	TRBJ2-7	CASSKKGGPYEQYF	TGTGCCAGCAGCAAAAAAGGCGGACCCTACGAGCAGTACTTC
TRBV11-2	15	TRBD1	many	TRBJ1-2	CASSLDLQGAYGYTF	TGTGCCAGCAGCTTAGATTTACAGGGGGCGTATGGCTACACCTTC
TRBV7-2	16	TRBD1	few	TRBJ2-5	CASSFGTGEWGETQYF	TGTGCCAGCAGCTTTGGGACAGGGGAATGGGGAGAGACCCAGTACTTC
TRBV7-9	15	.	.	TRBJ2-7	CASSPTRTSSYEQYF	TGTGCCAGCAGCCCGACTAGAACCAGCTCCTACGAGCAGTACTTC
TRBV11-1	13	.	many	TRBJ2-4	CASSFVAKNIQYF	TGTGCCAGCAGCTTTGTAGCCAAAAACATTCAGTACTTC
TRBV12-3/TRBV12-4	13	TRBD1	many	TRBJ2-7	CASSPGQIYEQYF	TGTGCCAGCAGCCCGGGACAGATCTACGAGCAGTACTTC
TRBV6-1	15	.	.	TRBJ1-6	CASSDSDGDNSPLHF	TGTGCCAGCAGTGACTCCGATGGGGACAATTCACCCCTCCACTTT
TRBV7-2	15	TRBD1	few	TRBJ2-5	CASSPTTGRIETQYF	TGTGCCAGCAGCCCGACGACAGGGCGGATTGAGACCCAGTACTTC
TRBV7-2	13	.	.	TRBJ2-3	CASSLLRTDTQYF	TGTGCCAGCAGCTTACTCCGGACAGATACGCAGTATTTT